Listed below are T cell receptor beta chains from one sample, sequenced in a study of blood T cell repertoires in COVID-19. The protocol was immunoSEQ multiplex PCR, while the TCRdb copy is restricted to in-frame clones and leaves out a portion. Of approximately 250,000 clones detected, about 82% appear once; the ten largest clones hold approximately 5.1%. The source material was peripheral blood. Receptors were obtained from a man aged 45-60 years with COVID-19, enrolled during active disease. Both conserved end residues are part of each CDR3. Fields, in order: D gene, V gene, clone size, J gene, CDR3 protein, CDR3 DNA. A D gene is named only where the DNA matches it firmly. Clone size, where shown, is once, few, many, or a class for clones that have expanded.

TRBD1	TRBV7-9	-	TRBJ2-2	CASNSRTGGNTGELFF	TGTGCCAGCAACTCTAGGACAGGGGGGAACACCGGGGAGCTGTTTTTT
-	TRBV6-1	-	TRBJ2-7	CASSEFSSGYEQYF	TGTGCCAGCAGTGAATTTAGTTCTGGTTACGAGCAGTACTTC
TRBD2	TRBV6-4	-	TRBJ2-2	CASSDSPRSGVAGELFF	TGTGCCAGCAGTGACTCCCCGCGTAGCGGGGTAGCCGGGGAGCTGTTTTTT
-	TRBV7-9	-	TRBJ1-1	CASSLGEHGMNTEAFF	TGTGCCAGCAGCTTAGGAGAGCACGGTATGAACACTGAAGCTTTCTTT
TRBD2	TRBV19	-	TRBJ2-3	CASSTRAGLTDTQYF	TGTGCCAGTAGTACGAGAGCGGGGCTCACAGATACGCAGTATTTT
-	TRBV5-5	-	TRBJ1-3	CASSLEGYHSGNTIYF	TGTGCCAGCAGCTTGGAGGGGTATCACTCTGGAAACACCATATATTTT
-	TRBV2	few	TRBJ2-4	CASSEKGAGKNIQYF	TGTGCCAGCAGCGAAAAAGGGGCCGGAAAAAACATTCAGTACTTC
TRBD2	TRBV4-2	-	TRBJ2-5	CASSQARGRAETQYF	TGTGCCAGCAGCCAAGCCCGCGGGAGGGCAGAGACCCAGTACTTC
TRBD1	TRBV7-3	-	TRBJ2-4	CASSSTGSGIQYF	TGTGCCAGCAGCTCGACAGGGTCGGGCATTCAGTACTTC
-	TRBV5-1	-	TRBJ2-5	CASSRLGVRQETQYF	TGCGCCAGCAGCAGACTAGGGGTTCGGCAAGAGACCCAGTACTTC
TRBD1	TRBV2	-	TRBJ1-5	CASRAPTGAGQPQHF	TGTGCCAGCAGGGCCCCGACAGGGGCGGGACAGCCCCAGCATTTT